This paragraph covers one T cell receptor beta chain sequence. Its antigen specificity is not known. Base qualities are not provided; no much larger clone lies one nucleotide away. The CDR1 and CDR2 encoded by the germline V gene are MNHNS and SASEGT. The CDR3 spans 18 residues, from the cysteine through the phenylalanine. The kept DNA is CDR3 alone, 54 bases in frame from the first base. Trimming accounts for 2 bases at V and 3 bases at J, while the number of junction bases matched to no gene is 11. The CDR3 regions of human TCRbeta chains were analyzed by immunosequencing. Per the original workflow: TCRs in the repertoires were matched against a reference library of SARS-CoV-2-specific TCRs that had been generated with the MIRA antigen-specificity platform. Breadth was defined as the fraction of unique TCRs that were SARS-CoV-2-associated. Depth was defined as the fraction of total T cells that were SARS-CoV-2-associated. Using the MIRA data, each spike-specific TCR was assigned both to the spike region to which the TCR was reactive and to a CD4 or CD8 class. Log10-transformed breadth and depth values were compared by one-way ANOVA with Sidak's multiple comparisons tests. The table comes from immuneACCESS by way of TCRdb, which keeps in-frame sequences with V and J called. Part of the clones is missing from these tables; in studies checked, under half for an unresolved V gene and the rest for unknown reasons. For V, J and clone size, that table is used; D and trimming come from the DNA. Here the sample has 150,000 to 200,000 clones; 80% to 90% occur a single time. 11% of the sample belongs to the ten largest clones.

These data originate in a study of T cell responses to AZD1222 COVID-19 vaccine (dated by TCRdb to 2020 to 2023). For context, the study as a whole: A total of roughly 240 trial participants underwent TCR sequencing, of whom around 200 received two doses of AZD1222 and around 25 received two doses of the MenACWY control vaccine. Trial participants were enrolled by age into 18-55, 56-69 and 70-plus year subgroups, with about 150, 27 and 61 TCR-sequenced participants respectively.

Broader findings and caveats from the paper: Because no day 14 peak-response samples were available, the repertoires could be characterized only after the peak T cell response. Participants were mostly white British and included more females than males, and it was suggested by the authors that clonal diversity may have been underestimated. The vaccine-associated CD4 TCRs covered the entire spike protein, and the dominant responses fell in regions 160-218 and 743-854. Spike-specific TCR breadth and depth rose significantly after two AZD1222 doses compared with day 0 and with MenACWY recipients. Conclusions about previously exposed vaccinees are limited because only five or six AZD1222 recipients were SARS-CoV-2 seropositive at baseline. The 56-69-year group was small, and its depth increase did not reach significance, likely because of low power. Reportedly, close to half of the unique spike-specific TCRs recognized epitopes lying outside the regions that are mutated in the B.1.351 and B.1.1.7 variants.

The label giving this sample's time point can be read as: about 28 days (+/-7) after the second vaccine dose. AZD1222 recipients given second doses at about 4 weeks or at about 12 weeks were pooled, since spike-specific TCR depth and breadth were not found to differ between the two schedules. The vaccinee samples were drawn from two UK trials, COV001 and COV002, one of which was a single-blind randomized controlled phase 2/3 trial testing AZD1222 (ChAdOx1 nCoV-19) in healthy adults. For TCRbeta chain sequencing, PBMC samples were collected from trial participants at day 0 and at day 28 after the second dose.

The chain is assembled from TRBV6-1 and TRBJ2-3, with 10 bases aligning to TRBD2. Source: peripheral blood, taken 28 days after the second AZD1222 dose. This TCR derives from an adult who received the AZD1222 COVID-19 vaccine. For the CDR3, the sequence is CASSELSASGGLTDTQYF. The DNA sequence is given as TGTGCCAGCAGTGAATTGTCTGCTAGCGGGGGTTTAACAGATACGCAGTATTTT.